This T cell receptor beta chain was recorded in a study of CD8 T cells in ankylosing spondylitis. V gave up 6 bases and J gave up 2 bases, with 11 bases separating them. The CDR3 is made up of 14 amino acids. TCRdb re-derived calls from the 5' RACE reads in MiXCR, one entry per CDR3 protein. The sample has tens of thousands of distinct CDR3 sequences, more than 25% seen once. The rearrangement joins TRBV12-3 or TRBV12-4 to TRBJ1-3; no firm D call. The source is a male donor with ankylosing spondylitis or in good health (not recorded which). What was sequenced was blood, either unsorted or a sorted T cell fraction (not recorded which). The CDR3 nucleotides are TGTGCCAGCAGCCACGTGGGTCCTGGAAACACCATATATTTT. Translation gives CASSHVGPGNTIYF.